This TCR beta chain was profiled in a study of cytomegalovirus exposure and HLA in healthy donors. PCR amplification relied on 60 Vbeta primers (plus 13 Jbeta primers). Clones were read by immunoSEQ multiplex PCR, and TCRdb kept only the in-frame ones, dropping some. The data hold about 150,000 clones, with roughly 64% observed a single time. The ends were cut back, 5 bases at V and 5 bases at J, with 12 bases in the middle. Germline CDR1 is SSHAT and CDR2 is FNYEAQ (reference sequence). The CDR3 covers 13 residues. J is TRBJ2-5 and V is TRBV7-7, with D tentatively TRBD1 (5 bases). Sequences were obtained from PBMCs. This TCR came from a woman in her 30s in good health and CMV-seropositive. Written as DNA, the CDR3 is TGTGCCAGCAGCCACAGGCCCGGCGAGACCCAGTACTTC. Amino acid sequence: CASSHRPGETQYF.